The 16 T cell receptor beta chains below come from one sample, sequenced in a study of PD-L1 blockade in urothelial cancer. The method was immunoSEQ multiplex PCR; TCRdb's version includes in-frame clones alone and lacks a portion of them. The sample carries approximately 100,000 clones, 70% to 90% recorded once. Specimen: PBMCs, collected around atezolizumab (anti-PD-L1) treatment. Every receptor here comes from a man aged 45 to 65 with urothelial cancer.

The J gene is TRBJ2-3, the V gene TRBV28; TRBD2 aligns across 11 bases. This CDR3 has 15 residues. Germline CDR1 and CDR2: MDHEN and SYDVKM. With 7 bases clipped from V and 5 bases from J, the junction kept 8 bases outside the gene matches. CDR3 amino acids: CASTPLAGVIDTQYF. The CDR3 bases are TGTGCCAGCACGCCACTAGCGGGAGTAATAGATACGCAGTATTTT.

The V call is TRBV28, the J call TRBJ1-5; D is uncertain. With 6 bases removed from V and 0 bases from J, the gap between germline ends came to 18 bases. This CDR3 comprises 17 residues. The germline V gene encodes CDR1 MDHEN and CDR2 SYDVKM. The CDR3 spells CASSQRGQAYSNQPQHF. The CDR3 DNA reads as TGTGCCAGCAGCCAACGGGGTCAGGCCTATAGCAATCAGCCCCAGCATTTT.

V is TRBV5-1 and J is TRBJ2-1, with 9 positions matching TRBD2. The V gene end was trimmed by 0 bases and the J gene end by 4 bases; junction bases not matched to a gene: 2. There are 15 residues in the CDR3. From germline, CDR1 is SGHRS and CDR2 YFSETQ. DNA for the CDR3: TGCGCCAGCAGCTTGGTCCTAGCGGGGTACAATGAGCAGTTCTTC. It specifies CASSLVLAGYNEQFF.

This rearrangement joins TRBV28 to TRBJ1-3; D is ambiguous. This CDR3 has 15 residues. V was shortened by 3 bases and J by 0 bases, with 9 bases between the two germline ends. Germline CDR1 MDHEN, CDR2 SYDVKM. CDR3 region: CASSFPRGSGNTIYF. The DNA for the CDR3 is TGTGCCAGCAGTTTCCCCCGGGGCTCTGGAAACACCATATATTTT.

This clone was recorded at least ten times. The chain is built from TRBV18 and TRBJ2-7, with 14 bases matching TRBD2. CDR3 length: 14 residues. J was trimmed by 3 bases and V by 9 bases; bases with no gene match: 4. Germline lookup yields CDR1 KGHSH and CDR2 LQKENI. The CDR3 region has the DNA TGTGCCAGTGCCGGGACTAGCGGGAGCTACGAGCAGTACTTC. Translation: CASAGTSGSYEQYF.

Concerning this clone: Relative to the germline gene, one junction end is altered; a read error may explain this. The CDR3 loop reads CASSWTFYEQYF. The CDR3 nucleotides are TGTGCTAGCAGCTGGACATTCTACGAGCAGTACTTC. The rearrangement links TRBV7-7 to TRBJ2-7; D may be TRBD1 (5 bases). The CDR3 is 12 residues long. Germline CDR1 and CDR2: SSHAT and FNYEAQ (reference sequence).

This rearrangement joins TRBV20-1 to TRBJ2-3; D is uncertain. Germline CDR1 is DFQATT and CDR2 is SNEGSKA (reference sequence). The CDR3 length is 11 residues. With 7 bases removed from V and 9 bases from J, the gap between germline ends came to 14 bases. CDR3 sequence reads: CSGPLGDTQYF. The CDR3 DNA sequence: TGCAGTGGCCCCCTAGGCGACACGCAGTATTTT.

The chain employs TRBV19 and TRBJ2-3; TRBD2 might be the D (7 bases). V was trimmed by 4 bases and J by 2 bases, leaving 16 bases between them. This CDR3 region has 16 residues. Germline values: CDR1 LNHDA, CDR2 SQIVND (reference sequence). CDR3 sequence (DNA): TGTGCCAGTAGTACCACGGGTCGGGGGGCCACAGATACGCAGTATTTT. Protein: CASSTTGRGATDTQYF.

The rearrangement uses TRBV28 and TRBJ1-2, with D possibly being TRBD1 (5 bases). V dropped 6 bases and J dropped 4 bases, with 15 bases sitting between them. The CDR3 is made up of 14 amino acids. Germline V lookup: CDR1 MDHEN, CDR2 SYDVKM. CDR3 DNA sequence: TGTGCCAGCAGCTACCTGGGGGGAGGCTATGGCTACACCTTC. Translation: CASSYLGGGYGYTF.

The gene calls are TRBV9 and TRBJ2-2; perhaps TRBD1 as D (6 bases). Germline values: CDR1 SGDLS, CDR2 YYNGEE. Trimming took 1 base from V and 6 from J, leaving 10 bases between them. CDR3 length: 14 amino acids. The CDR3 here is CASSVLQGPGELFF. The CDR3 DNA reads as TGTGCCAGCAGCGTACTACAGGGTCCCGGGGAGCTGTTTTTT. Combining the CDR3 with reference TRBV9 and TRBJ2-2 gives the whole variable domain DSGVTQTPKHLITATGQRVTLRCSPRSGDLSVYWYQQSLDQGLQFLIQYYNGEERAKGNILERFSAQQFPDLHSELNLSSLELGDSALYFCASSVLQGPGELFFGEGSRLTVL.

The J gene is TRBJ2-5, the V gene TRBV7-3, with 8 positions matching TRBD2. CDR3 length equals 15 residues. CDR1 is SGHTA and CDR2 is FQGTGA in the germline V gene. V dropped 5 bases and J dropped 1; count of bases not matched to a gene: 6. CDR3 DNA sequence: TGTGCCAGCAGCAGTAGCGGGAACCGCCAAGAGACCCAGTACTTC. Translating gives CASSSSGNRQETQYF.

The J gene is TRBJ2-7, the V gene TRBV7-2, with 8 bases aligning to TRBD1. Germline assignment: CDR1 SGHTA and CDR2 FQGNSA. Trimming removed 1 base from V and 3 bases from J; junction bases left unmatched: 5. This CDR3 is 15 amino acids long. The CDR3: CASSLVPGGGYEQYF. The CDR3 nucleotides are TGTGCCAGCAGCTTAGTCCCAGGGGGCGGCTACGAGCAGTACTTC.

The rearrangement links TRBV5-1 to TRBJ2-1, with 13 bases aligning to TRBD2. Looked up from germline, CDR1 is SGHRS and CDR2 is YFSETQ. The CDR3 is 15 residues long. Trimming removed 2 bases from V and 8 bases from J; junction bases left unmatched: 4. Here the CDR3 DNA reads TGCGCCAGCAGCTTAGGACTAGCGGGAGTGGATGAGCAGTTCTTC. Translated, it gives CASSLGLAGVDEQFF. Based on the CDR3 plus reference TRBV5-1 and TRBJ2-1, the full variable domain is KAGVTQTPRYLIKTRGQQVTLSCSPISGHRSVSWYQQTPGQGLQFLFEYFSETQRNKGNFPGRFSGRQFSNSRSEMNVSTLELGDSALYLCASSLGLAGVDEQFFGPGTRLTVL.

This clone has a single count. V gene TRBV2 combines with J gene TRBJ2-5, with TRBD1 identical over 7 bases. V shed 7 bases and J 4 bases; nucleotides not matched to a gene: 9. In germline, CDR1 is SNHLY, CDR2 FYNNEI. The CDR3 has 14 amino acids. CDR3 DNA sequence: TGTGCCAGCATCCCCGGACAGGTAGGAGAGACCCAGTACTTC. It codes for CASIPGQVGETQYF.

This clone was counted ten times or more. The V call is TRBV5-1, the J call TRBJ2-7, with 7 bases that match TRBD1. CDR3 length equals 15 residues. The germline V gene encodes CDR1 SGHRS and CDR2 YFSETQ. V was clipped by 0 bases and J by 2 bases; unmatched bases: 5. DNA of the CDR3: TGCGCCAGCAGCTTGGATCGGGACAGCACCTACGAGCAGTACTTC. This gives the protein CASSLDRDSTYEQYF.

The chain links TRBV5-1 to TRBJ2-7; possibly TRBD2 for D (6 bases). Deletions cut 7 bases from V and 1 base from J, with 15 bases between. The V gene's germline CDR1 is SGHRS and CDR2 YFSETQ. This CDR3 is 14 amino acids long. CDR3 bases: TGCGCCAGCGGGACTGTTGGGGGATCCTACGAGCAGTACTTC. It encodes CASGTVGGSYEQYF.